The 3 T cell receptor beta chains presented below share a single source sample, sequenced in a study of OX40 agonist ivuxolimab in advanced cancers. Method: immunoSEQ multiplex PCR; TCRdb's copy keeps in-frame clones and lacks some. This sample has about 50,000 clones; approximately 86% occur once, and the top ten carry over 1.5%. The sequencing here drew on CD4+ or CD8+ T cells sorted from blood, taken in a trial of the OX40 agonist ivuxolimab. These receptors were collected from an adult with an advanced solid tumor such as melanoma, head and neck, liver or kidney cancer.

This clone was detected a few times. The chain uses TRBV7-9 and TRBJ1-5; D perhaps matches TRBD1 (5 bases). Germline CDR1 SEHNR, CDR2 FQNEAQ (reference sequence). This CDR3 is 15 amino acids long. Deletions cut 1 base from V and 2 bases from J, with 9 bases between. The CDR3 is CASSLDLGGNQPQHF. In DNA form, the CDR3 reads TGTGCCAGCAGCTTAGACTTGGGGGGCAATCAGCCCCAGCATTTT.

The chain employs TRBV29-1 and TRBJ1-1; D possibly corresponds to TRBD1 (5 bases). The V gene's germline CDR1 is SQVTM and CDR2 ANQGSEA. The CDR3 has 14 amino acids. Trimming took 5 bases from V and 2 from J, leaving 15 bases between them. The CDR3 DNA reads as TGCAGCGTTATAAGGCAGGGAAGAAACACTGAAGCTTTCTTT. It specifies CSVIRQGRNTEAFF.

This chain connects TRBV7-9 to TRBJ2-5; 9 bases match TRBD1. CDR3 length: 14 amino acids. Germline V gene lookup returns CDR1 SEHNR and CDR2 FQNEAQ (reference sequence). V lost 4 bases to trimming and J lost 2 bases; unmatched junction nucleotides: 2. CDR3 loop: CASSWGQGQETQYF. The CDR3, as DNA: TGTGCCAGCAGCTGGGGACAGGGTCAAGAGACCCAGTACTTC.